Below, 30 T cell receptor beta chains from the same sample are listed, as sequenced in a study of T cells after yellow fever vaccination. MiXCR, run by TCRdb on the 5' RACE reads, gives a single entry per CDR3 protein. The sample has hundreds of thousands of distinct CDR3 sequences, around an eighth seen once. The sequencing here drew on PBMCs, taken on the day of the yellow fever booster vaccination. These receptor sequences come from a man aged 25-40 years who received the YFV17D yellow fever vaccine.

The table lists this clonotype with a few counts. The gene calls are TRBV20-1 and TRBJ1-5; 9 bases fit TRBD1. The CDR3 is 13 residues long. Germline loops: CDR1 DFQATT, CDR2 SNEGSKA (reference sequence). The trim removed 1 base at V and 7 bases at J, leaving 2 bases unmatched. CDR3: CSARGTGDQPQHF. The CDR3 DNA sequence: TGCAGTGCTAGAGGGACAGGGGACCAGCCCCAGCATTTT.

The chain couples TRBV5-1 to TRBJ2-3, with D perhaps matching TRBD1 or TRBD2 (7 bases each). Trimming removed 3 bases at V and 4 bases at J, with 18 bases between. Germline-derived CDR1 and CDR2 are SGHRS and YFSETQ. There are 16 residues in the CDR3. The CDR3 region has the DNA TGCGCCAGCAGCTGGAGACAGGGAGGGGCTTCAGATACGCAGTATTTT. Its protein product is CASSWRQGGASDTQYF. Looking up the rest from reference TRBV5-1 and TRBJ2-3 gives the full variable domain: KAGVTQTPRYLIKTRGQQVTLSCSPISGHRSVSWYQQTPGQGLQFLFEYFSETQRNKGNFPGRFSGRQFSNSRSEMNVSTLELGDSALYLCASSWRQGGASDTQYFGPGTRLTVL.

There are a few counts of this clonotype. CDR3 DNA: TGTGCCAGCAGTTTAGCGATTGGAGGCGAAACCGGGGAGCTGTTTTTT. It translates to CASSLAIGGETGELFF. The rearrangement links TRBV12-3 or TRBV12-4 to TRBJ2-2, with D possibly being TRBD2 (5 bases). V lost 0 bases to trimming and J lost 5 bases, with 13 bases between them. This CDR3 is built from 16 residues.

This clonotype was counted ten times or more. This chain uses TRBV5-1 with TRBJ1-1; D is unclear. Between the trimmed V and J ends, which lost 0 bases and 0 bases, there was a span of 9 bases. CDR3 length: 15 amino acids. Germline values: CDR1 SGHRS, CDR2 YFSETQ. CDR3 in amino acids: CASSLGAGLNTEAFF. CDR3 nucleotides: TGCGCCAGCAGCTTGGGGGCGGGGTTGAACACTGAAGCTTTCTTT.

This clonotype came up a few times. This rearrangement joins TRBV5-5 to TRBJ2-5; the match to TRBD2 covers 10 bases. The ends lost 1 base at V and 5 bases at J; junction bases unmatched: 11. The CDR3 has 17 amino acids. Per the germline V gene, CDR1 is SGHKS and CDR2 is YYEKEE (reference sequence). This CDR3 reads CASSLNFLAGVRETQYF. CDR3 DNA: TGTGCCAGCAGCTTGAATTTCCTAGCGGGGGTAAGGGAGACCCAGTACTTC. Together with reference TRBV5-5 and TRBJ2-5, the CDR3 gives the full variable domain: DAGVTQSPTHLIKTRGQQVTLRCSPISGHKSVSWYQQVLGQGPQFIFQYYEKEERGRGNFPDRFSARQFPNYSSELNVNALLLGDSALYLCASSLNFLAGVRETQYFGPGTRLLVL.

The rearrangement links TRBV3-1 to TRBJ1-2; D ambiguous. Looked up from germline, CDR1 is LGHDT and CDR2 is YNNKEL (reference sequence). The CDR3 runs 13 residues. Trimming removed 0 bases at V and 5 bases at J, with 7 bases between. The CDR3 loop reads CASSQEDAYGYTF. Here the CDR3 DNA reads TGTGCCAGCAGCCAAGAGGACGCGTATGGCTACACCTTC.

The sample holds many counts of this clonotype. This sequence joins TRBV5-1 and TRBJ1-1, with unresolved D. Trimming took off 2 bases at V and 7 bases at J, with 15 bases between the two ends. Per the germline V gene, CDR1 is SGHRS and CDR2 is YFSETQ. This CDR3 has 14 amino acids. For the CDR3, the DNA is TGCGCCAGCAGCTTCGACGCCAGGAGAATTGAAGCTTTCTTT. It yields the protein CASSFDARRIEAFF.

This clonotype was detected a few times. The rearrangement joins TRBV21-1 to TRBJ1-1; TRBD1, the D gene given by the table, was not confirmed from the DNA. TRBV21-1 represents a pseudogene. The CDR3 spans 16 residues. CDR3 sequence reads: CASSKDWTAPVTEAFF. The CDR3 nucleotides read TGTGCCAGCAGCAAAGATTGGACAGCGCCGGTCACTGAAGCTTTCTTT.

This clonotype was observed a handful of times. The chain is built from TRBV28 and TRBJ2-7, with TRBD2 matching over 12 bases. Germline V lookup: CDR1 MDHEN, CDR2 SYDVKM. The CDR3 extends over 15 amino acids. V gave up 6 bases and J gave up 1 base; unmatched junction bases: 4. The CDR3 loop is CASRTGLAGSYEQYF. The CDR3 DNA reads TGTGCCAGCAGAACGGGACTAGCGGGTTCCTACGAGCAGTACTTC.

There are many counts of this clonotype. V usage is TRBV14 and J usage is TRBJ2-2; TRBD2 might be the D (5 bases). The V end was cut by 6 bases, the J end by 2 bases, with 7 bases between. The CDR3 extends over 13 amino acids. The germline V gene has CDR1 SGHDN and CDR2 FVKESK. CDR3 coding DNA: TGTGCCAGCAGGCGGGCCAACACCGGGGAGCTGTTTTTT. It translates to CASRRANTGELFF.

This clonotype came up a few times. The rearrangement uses TRBV11-1 and TRBJ2-7; a possible D gene is TRBD1 (5 bases). CDR3 length equals 15 residues. From germline, CDR1 is SGHAT and CDR2 FQDESV (reference sequence). V shed 3 bases and J shed 3 bases, with 15 bases lying between them. For the CDR3, the DNA is TGTGCCAGCAGCTTCGAGACAGCTTTGATCTACGAGCAGTACTTC. Protein sequence: CASSFETALIYEQYF.

J is TRBJ2-7 and V is TRBV18, with D unresolved. Per the germline V gene, CDR1 is KGHSH and CDR2 is LQKENI. V was shortened by 1 base and J by 2 bases, with 9 bases between the two germline ends. CDR3 length equals 14 residues. CDR3 DNA: TGTGCCAGCTCACCACGTAGCCGACCCTACGAGCAGTACTTC. Its translation: CASSPRSRPYEQYF.

This chain links TRBV2 with TRBJ2-1; possibly TRBD2 for D (5 bases). This CDR3 is built from 14 residues. V lost 6 bases and J lost 7, with 16 bases in between. Germline CDR1 reads SNHLY; CDR2 reads FYNNEI. The CDR3 sequence: CASRGDQYTNEQFF. CDR3 bases: TGTGCCAGCAGGGGAGACCAGTACACTAATGAGCAGTTCTTC.

The chain uses TRBV18 and TRBJ2-7; 7 bases match TRBD1. Germline loops: CDR1 KGHSH, CDR2 LQKENI. V dropped 2 bases and J dropped 4; count of bases not matched to a gene: 8. The CDR3 has 15 residues. The CDR3 DNA reads as TGTGCCAGCTCACCAGGGACAGTCGCCCGGTACGAGCAGTACTTC. Its protein product is CASSPGTVARYEQYF.

This chain links TRBV6-2 or TRBV6-3 with TRBJ2-7, with 12 bases identical to TRBD2. Per the germline V gene, CDR1 is MNHEY and CDR2 is SVGEGT. The CDR3 is 16 residues long. V shed 7 bases and J 7 bases; nucleotides not matched to a gene: 14. The CDR3 DNA reads TGTGCCAGCAAGCCTGAGATGACTAGCGGGAGTTATGAGCAGTACTTC. Translation: CASKPEMTSGSYEQYF.

This clonotype was observed at least ten times. This chain connects TRBV14 to TRBJ2-5; D unclear. Germline CDR1 reads SGHDN; CDR2 reads FVKESK. V gave up 2 bases and J gave up 5 bases, with 3 bases separating them. There are 11 residues in the CDR3. In nucleotides, the CDR3 is TGTGCCAGCAGCCAATTTGAGACCCAGTACTTC. Its translation is CASSQFETQYF.

This clonotype was picked up a small number of times. The chain has TRBV19 and TRBJ2-4; TRBD1 matches 9 bases. Germline V gene sequence: CDR1 LNHDA, CDR2 SQIVND (reference sequence). This CDR3 contains 14 residues. V dropped 1 base and J dropped 9; count of bases not matched to a gene: 4. As DNA, the CDR3 is TGTGCCAGTAGTATAGGGGGGACAGGGCCCATTCAGTACTTC. Protein sequence: CASSIGGTGPIQYF. Together with reference TRBV19 and TRBJ2-4, the CDR3 gives the full variable domain: DGGITQSPKYLFRKEGQNVTLSCEQNLNHDAMYWYRQDPGQGLRLIYYSQIVNDFQKGDIAEGYSVSREKKESFPLTVTSAQKNPTAFYLCASSIGGTGPIQYFGAGTRLSVL.

This clonotype occurred many times. The V gene is TRBV7-2, the J gene TRBJ2-7, with D tentatively TRBD1 or TRBD2 (5 bases each). The CDR3 consists of 14 residues. Germline values: CDR1 SGHTA, CDR2 FQGNSA. Deletions cut 9 bases from V and 3 bases from J, with 18 bases between. DNA of the CDR3: TGTGCCAGTAGGGGCCCCGGGATCGGCTACGAGCAGTACTTC. Its protein is CASRGPGIGYEQYF.

This clonotype has just a few counts. The V and J genes are TRBV2 and TRBJ1-4, with D possibly being TRBD1 (5 bases). The V end was cut by 9 bases, the J end by 3 bases, with 14 bases between. The CDR3 runs to 14 residues. Germline lookup yields CDR1 SNHLY and CDR2 FYNNEI. The CDR3 region is CARGSRVPNEKLFF. The CDR3 region has the DNA TGTGCCAGGGGATCCAGGGTTCCTAATGAAAAACTGTTTTTT.

This clonotype has more than one count but fewer than ten. The rearrangement uses TRBV19 and TRBJ1-1; D gene uncertain. Germline CDR1 and CDR2: LNHDA and SQIVND (reference sequence). This CDR3 has 15 amino acids. Trimming removed 7 bases at V and 3 bases at J, with 18 bases between. CDR3 in amino acids: CASTILVGSHTEAFF. The CDR3 nucleotides are TGTGCCAGTACCATCCTTGTAGGCAGCCACACTGAAGCTTTCTTT.

The rearrangement joins TRBV20-1 to TRBJ2-1; D is unresolved. The CDR3 length is 14 residues. V lost 4 bases, J lost 3 bases, and 13 bases lay in between. Germline V gene sequence: CDR1 DFQATT, CDR2 SNEGSKA (reference sequence). CDR3 in DNA: TGCAGTGCTACCTTAGCAACCCTCTACAATGAGCAGTTCTTC. Protein sequence: CSATLATLYNEQFF.

This clonotype was found a few times. The chain has TRBV7-2 and TRBJ2-1; TRBD2 matches at 11 bases. Looked up from germline, CDR1 is SGHTA and CDR2 is FQGNSA. The CDR3 is 15 residues long. Trimming took 1 base from V and 7 from J; bases not matched to a gene: 3. This CDR3 is CASSLVTSGSNEQFF. CDR3 bases: TGTGCCAGCAGCTTAGTAACTAGCGGGAGTAATGAGCAGTTCTTC.

This clonotype came up many times. The chain has TRBV11-2 and TRBJ2-1; unclear D gene. CDR1 SGHAT and CDR2 FQNNGV come from the germline V gene. The V end lost 1 base, the J end lost 3 bases, and 10 bases lay between the germline ends. The CDR3 sequence is 15 residues long. DNA for the CDR3: TGTGCCAGCAGCTTAGGGAAGGGTAGCTACAATGAGCAGTTCTTC. Its translation is CASSLGKGSYNEQFF.

There are a few counts of this clonotype. V usage is TRBV7-2 and J usage is TRBJ2-7; 9 bases map to TRBD2. The J segment lost 6 bases and the V segment lost 1 base, leaving 7 bases of the junction unmatched. Germline CDR1 SGHTA, CDR2 FQGNSA. The CDR3 loop spans 15 amino acids. CDR3 bases: TGTGCCAGCAGCTTAGTCCCGGGACTAGCTTCCGAGCAGTACTTC. This encodes CASSLVPGLASEQYF.

In its sample, this clonotype was seen once. The DNA for the CDR3 is TGTGCCAGCAGCCCTCAGCCGGGAGCGGCCAATGAGCAGTTCTTC. Translation: CASSPQPGAANEQFF. This chain uses TRBV7-2 with TRBJ2-1, with a tentative D call TRBD2 (6 bases). The CDR3 covers 15 residues. Deletions cut 5 bases from V and 6 bases from J, with 17 bases between. The germline V gene encodes CDR1 SGHTA and CDR2 FQGNSA.

The table lists this clonotype with many counts. The chain uses TRBV29-1 and TRBJ2-1; 11 nucleotides agree with TRBD2. The CDR3 covers 17 residues. Germline CDR1 is SQVTM and CDR2 is ANQGSEA. The ends lost 3 bases at V and 4 bases at J; junction bases unmatched: 11. The CDR3 DNA reads as TGCAGCGTTGAGGGCCAGGCTAGCGGGGGGCTTTACAATGAGCAGTTCTTC. Protein sequence: CSVEGQASGGLYNEQFF.

The sample holds many counts of this clonotype. V gene TRBV20-1 combines with J gene TRBJ2-3; D remains ambiguous. Germline values: CDR1 DFQATT, CDR2 SNEGSKA (reference sequence). The CDR3 spans 13 residues. For the CDR3, the DNA is TGCAGCGTGATTAGCAAGAACACAGATACGCAGTATTTT. Amino acids: CSVISKNTDTQYF.

This clonotype was found a few times. This chain joins TRBV12-3 or TRBV12-4 and TRBJ2-5, with TRBD2 as a possible D gene (5 bases). V was trimmed by 5 bases and J by 7 bases, leaving 17 bases between them. CDR3 size: 14 residues. CDR3 in amino acids: CASSQEGLGGTQYF. In nucleotides, the CDR3 is TGTGCCAGCAGTCAAGAGGGCCTCGGAGGGACCCAGTACTTC.

The J gene is TRBJ2-5, the V gene TRBV5-4; 14 nucleotides match TRBD2. The CDR3 loop spans 17 amino acids. V gave up 3 bases and J gave up 5 bases; unmatched junction bases: 9. CDR1 and CDR2 from the germline V gene are SGHNT and YYREEE (reference sequence). This chain's CDR3 is CASSSDGLAGGGETQYF. Written as DNA, the CDR3 is TGTGCCAGCAGCTCGGATGGACTAGCGGGAGGAGGGGAGACCCAGTACTTC.

V usage is TRBV3-1 and J usage is TRBJ2-5; D call uncertain. V was cut by 4 bases and J by 1 base, with 16 bases left in between. This CDR3 is 16 amino acids long. CDR1 and CDR2 (germline): LGHDT, YNNKEL (reference sequence). The CDR3 nucleotides read TGTGCCAGCAGCCCCTTTCGGTCAGCGTCCCAAGAGACCCAGTACTTC. Translated: CASSPFRSASQETQYF.